Detailed here is one TCR beta chain. Its cognate antigen is unknown. These data come from a study of blood T cells in healthy people across ages. The CDR3 is made up of 15 amino acids. After removal of 3 bases from V and 1 base from J, the junction contained 4 bases not matched to a gene. CDR1 and CDR2 (germline): SGHRS, YFSETQ. The study's findings and limits: Long-lived donors had more naive CD4+ cells and higher diversity than aged donors.

Together with a sample-barcoded 5' primer, a J-beta primer mix was included in a second PCR lasting roughly 7 to 11 cycles. TCRdb called the 5' RACE reads again in MiXCR, with one record for every CDR3 protein. The data show approximately 850,000 distinct CDR3 sequences, around 43% seen once. The source of this sequence is a man between 60 and 70 years old in good health. Material: blood. The chain couples TRBV5-1 to TRBJ2-3; 8 nucleotides align to TRBD1. In DNA, the CDR3 is TGCGCCAGCAGCTGGACAGGGAGTGGCACAGATACGCAGTATTTT. Translating gives CASSWTGSGTDTQYF.